The entry below describes one T cell receptor beta chain. Its antigen is undetermined. From 3500 ng of total RNA, each TCR library was prepared. With eight separate reactions per sample, the authors made cDNA. After re-calling the 5' RACE reads, TCRdb lists one entry per CDR3 protein, DNA absent. The sample totals around 380,000 distinct CDR3 sequences. From germline, CDR1 is DFQATT and CDR2 SNEGSKA (reference sequence). CDR3 length: 14 amino acids. The record originates from a study of monozygotic twins with inflammatory bowel disease. Study conclusions and caveats: Those with IBD had lower TCRbeta diversity (inverse Simpson) than their healthy co-twins did. Heterogeneous immunosuppressive treatment regimens may have introduced variability into patient repertoires.

The source material was blood. V and J are TRBV20-1 and TRBJ2-7; TCRdb picks TRBD2, but there is no DNA to check that call. The sequence was collected from a human donor with ulcerative colitis or Crohn's disease, or a healthy co-twin of an affected twin (not recorded which). The CDR3 protein is CSARYAGDFYEQYF.